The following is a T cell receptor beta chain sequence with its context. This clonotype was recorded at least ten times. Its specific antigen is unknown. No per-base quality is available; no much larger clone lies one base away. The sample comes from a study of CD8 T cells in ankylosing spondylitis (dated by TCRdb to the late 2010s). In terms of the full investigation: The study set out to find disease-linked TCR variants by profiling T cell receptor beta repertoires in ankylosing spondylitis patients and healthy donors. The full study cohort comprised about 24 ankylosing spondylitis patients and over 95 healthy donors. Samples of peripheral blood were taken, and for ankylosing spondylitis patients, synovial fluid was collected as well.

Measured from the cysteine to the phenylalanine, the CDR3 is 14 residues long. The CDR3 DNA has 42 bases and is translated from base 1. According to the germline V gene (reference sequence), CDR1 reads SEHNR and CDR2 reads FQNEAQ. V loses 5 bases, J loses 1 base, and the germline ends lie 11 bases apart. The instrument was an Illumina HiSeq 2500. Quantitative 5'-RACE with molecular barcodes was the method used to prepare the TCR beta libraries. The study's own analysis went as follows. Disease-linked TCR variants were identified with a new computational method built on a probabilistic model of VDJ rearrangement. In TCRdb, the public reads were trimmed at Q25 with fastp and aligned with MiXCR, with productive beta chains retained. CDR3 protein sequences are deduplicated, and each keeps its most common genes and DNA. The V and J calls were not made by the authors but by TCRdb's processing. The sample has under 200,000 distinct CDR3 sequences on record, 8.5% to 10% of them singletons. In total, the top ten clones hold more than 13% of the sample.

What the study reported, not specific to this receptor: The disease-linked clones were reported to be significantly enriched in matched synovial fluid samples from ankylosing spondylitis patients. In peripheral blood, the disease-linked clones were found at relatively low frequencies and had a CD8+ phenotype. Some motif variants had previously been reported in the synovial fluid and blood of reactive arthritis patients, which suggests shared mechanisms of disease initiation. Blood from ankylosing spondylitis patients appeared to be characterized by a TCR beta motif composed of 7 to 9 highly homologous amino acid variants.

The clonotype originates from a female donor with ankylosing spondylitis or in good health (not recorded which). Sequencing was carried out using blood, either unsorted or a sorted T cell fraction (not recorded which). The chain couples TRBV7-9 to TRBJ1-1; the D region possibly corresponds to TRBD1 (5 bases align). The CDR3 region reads CASSREGTNTEAFF. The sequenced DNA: TGTGCCAGCAGCAGAGAAGGGACGAACACTGAAGCTTTCTTT.